The sequence of this T cell receptor (beta chain) was determined in a study of CD8+ T cells in alopecia areata (dated by TCRdb to 2016 to 2018). Study-wide context: The treated patients took part in an open-label pilot trial in which moderate-to-severe alopecia areata was treated with oral tofacitinib at 5 to 10 mg twice daily. RNA was obtained with the PAXgene miRNA kit for fixed scalp, the miRNeasy kit for PBMCs, and the RNeasy kit for mouse skin. TCRbeta CDR3 regions were amplified by immunoSEQ multiplex PCR using 35 Vbeta forward and 13 Jbeta reverse primers. Tofacitinib-treated patients had biopsies at baseline and at 4 and 24 weeks of treatment, with a later scalp biopsy in several patients. Clonality in the scalp was compared among normal scalp (n=4), patchy alopecia areata scalp (n=8), and alopecia totalis/universalis scalp (n=8). In both human patients and the C3H/HeJ mouse model, the study applied high-throughput TCRbeta sequencing to look at T cell clonal expansion in alopecia areata. Patients received tofacitinib for 6 to 18 months and were then followed off drug for 6 months to check for delayed response and recurrence. In treated patients, disease severity was measured using the SALT score, which gives the percentage of scalp surface area affected. On the human side, TCRbeta sequencing was run on scalp tissue and on sorted CD4+ and CD8+ peripheral blood T cells from healthy controls and from alopecia areata patients with either patchy or totalis/universalis disease.

The CDR3, from cysteine to phenylalanine, totals 11 residues. The only DNA kept is the CDR3, 33 bases in frame from the first base. V and J lose 4 bases and 5 bases, and a span of 8 bases separates them. CDR1 is given as GTSNPN and CDR2 as SVGIG, both from the germline V gene (reference sequence). Results the study describes overall, beyond this receptor: Compared with normal scalp, lesional scalp, particularly in alopecia totalis/universalis, had higher clonality and more expanded CD8+ clones, which suggests antigenic drive. Many expanded lesional clones were found to persist in scalp and blood during tofacitinib treatment, and relapse after treatment cessation may be partly explained by this persistence. The treated cohort was small, with a single nonresponder, so links between baseline CD8+ expansion and response need larger studies. Unlike mouse skin, where gammadelta T cells dominate, normal human skin contains resident alphabeta T cells that get sequenced too, which complicates analysis of the scalp TCR repertoire. Shared TCR sequences between patients were less evident than in mice, which may be partly attributable to HLA diversity in the patient population. Tofacitinib significantly decreased scalp clonality and the number of expanded CD8+ clones among the top 100 scalp clones.

The time point label corresponds to: roughly 27 days on oral tofacitinib. In light of the paper, this sample's treatment or condition label describes: oral pan-JAK inhibitor, 5-10 mg twice daily. Lesional scalp punch biopsies and peripheral blood were obtained from alopecia areata patients. PBMCs were separated by density centrifugation and stained for CD3, CD4 and CD8, after which CD4+ and CD8+ T cells were sorted on a FACSAria. Preparation of the library involved the immunoSEQ multiplex PCR assay. To provide template for TCR sequencing, every sample had RNA extracted and reverse transcribed into cDNA. First-strand cDNA was synthesized using SuperScript III with a 2:1 mix of oligo-dT and random hexamers. A synthetic immune receptor repertoire was used to assess amplification bias, and residual bias was removed computationally. In the paper's pipeline: Raw reads were preprocessed to remove errors, and CDR3 was defined according to IMGT conventions as the region from the conserved cysteine to phenylalanine. To get clonality, Shannon entropy was normalized by log2 of the number of productive unique TCRs and the result was subtracted from 1. CD4 or CD8 identity of scalp clones was inferred by cross-referencing scalp TCRbeta sequences with sorted blood CD4 and CD8 repertoires. TCRdb carries this immuneACCESS record with in-frame sequences only. Its versions omit some clonotypes, under half of them owing to an unresolved V gene in the studies checked, with the rest unexplained. The V and J calls and clone size come from that table; D and trimming were worked out from the DNA. For this sample there are about 190,000 clones; approximately 56% appear just once. The ten largest clones represent about 0.65% of the sample.

For this clone: Its recognized antigen is unknown. Per-base quality was not reported, and no clone a single base away is much larger than it.

Sample: CD4+ T cells sorted from blood, taken at week 4, from a patient treated with tofacitinib. The receptor's source is a human donor with alopecia areata. Recombination linked TRBV30 to TRBJ1-1; the D segment could be TRBD1, given 5 matching bases. The CDR3 region reads CAWTGRTEAFF. The nucleotide sequence is TGTGCCTGGACGGGACGGACTGAAGCTTTCTTT. The full variable domain, with segments outside the CDR3 supplied by the reference TRBV30 and TRBJ1-1 proteins, appears as SQTIHQWPATLVQPVGSPLSLECTVEGTSNPNLYWYRQAAGRGLQLLFYSVGIGQISSEVPQNLSASRPQDRQFILSSKKLLLSDSGFYLCAWTGRTEAFFGQGTRLTVV.